The 16 T cell receptor beta chains below were found in one sample sequenced in a study of blood T cell repertoires in COVID-19 (dated by TCRdb to 2018 to 2021). The library was generated by the immunoSEQ multiplex PCR assay. Not all clones reach the TCRdb copy of this immuneACCESS table, which keeps in-frame sequences only. Checked studies attribute under half of the gap to unresolved V genes and leave the rest unexplained. This sample is represented by about 110,000 clones; 69% of them were singletons. The top ten hold 5% to 6.5% of the sample. Sequenced material: peripheral blood. These receptor sequences come from a man older than 75 with acute or convalescent COVID-19.

The V gene is TRBV5-1, the J gene TRBJ2-2, with D perhaps matching TRBD2 (6 bases). The CDR3 contains 14 residues. Trimming shortened V by 5 bases and J by 6 bases, and 14 bases separated the two germline ends. The germline V gene encodes CDR1 SGHRS and CDR2 YFSETQ. The CDR3 coding sequence is TGCGCCAGCAGGGGGAGGTCCTCTTCCGGGGAGCTGTTTTTT. It encodes CASRGRSSSGELFF.

The chain employs TRBV28 and TRBJ2-1, with a weak D call TRBD2 (5 bases). V lost 1 base and J lost 4, with 14 bases in between. The CDR3 extends over 16 amino acids. Germline V lookup: CDR1 MDHEN, CDR2 SYDVKM. The CDR3, as DNA: TGTGCCAGCAGTTTATCCCTGGGCCGCGGGTACAATGAGCAGTTCTTC. Translation: CASSLSLGRGYNEQFF.

This chain links TRBV28 with TRBJ2-1; 8 nucleotides align to TRBD2. Germline V CDR1 and CDR2: MDHEN, SYDVKM. The CDR3 is 14 residues long. Trimming cost V 3 bases and J 8 bases; bases outside gene matches: 6. The CDR3 coding sequence is TGTGCCAGCAGTTTTCAAGCGGGGGCCTATGAGCAGTTCTTC. It encodes CASSFQAGAYEQFF.

This clone was counted only a few times. The rearrangement uses TRBV7-2 and TRBJ2-4; no clear D gene. V was trimmed by 1 base and J by 0 bases, leaving 4 bases between them. CDR1 SGHTA and CDR2 FQGNSA come from the germline V gene. The CDR3 has 14 amino acids. CDR3 in DNA: TGTGCCAGCAGCTTAGGGCCAGCCAAAAACATTCAGTACTTC. Residues: CASSLGPAKNIQYF. Full variable domain (remainder filled in from reference TRBV7-2 and TRBJ2-4): GAGVSQSPSNKVTEKGKDVELRCDPISGHTALYWYRQSLGQGLEFLIYFQGNSAPDKSGLPSDRFSAERTGGSVSTLTIQRTQQEDSAVYLCASSLGPAKNIQYFGAGTRLSVL.

This clone was seen many times. The chain is built from TRBV6-5 and TRBJ2-7; perhaps TRBD2 as D (5 bases). Germline V gene data show CDR1 as MNHEY and CDR2 as SVGAGI. The CDR3 length is 12 residues. V was clipped by 7 bases and J by 2 bases, with 9 bases between them. This CDR3 reads CASTGSTYEQYF. In nucleotides, the CDR3 is TGTGCCAGCACGGGGAGCACCTACGAGCAGTACTTC.

The genes are TRBV5-8 and TRBJ2-7, with 10 bases aligning to TRBD1. CDR1 is SGHTS, CDR2 YDEGEE, per germline. The CDR3 runs to 16 residues. Trimming removed 3 bases from V and 7 bases from J; junction bases left unmatched: 13. CDR3 sequence (DNA): TGTGCCAGCAGCTCCTCCGGGACAGGGGCTCTGGGAGAGCAGTACTTC. The encoded protein is CASSSSGTGALGEQYF.

A word on this clone: The same CDR3 also results from other DNA sequences found in this sample. CDR3 in amino acids: CASSLSGSTDTQYF. The DNA of the CDR3 is TGTGCCAGCAGCTTATCAGGAAGCACAGATACGCAGTATTTT. V usage is TRBV7-3 and J usage is TRBJ2-3, with no clear D. V was clipped by 2 bases and J by 0 bases, with 6 bases between them. This CDR3 is built from 14 residues. CDR1 is SGHTA and CDR2 is FQGTGA in the germline V gene.

The chain has TRBV29-1 and TRBJ2-5, with D hard to call. From germline, CDR1 is SQVTM and CDR2 ANQGSEA. V lost 8 bases to trimming and J lost 2 bases, with 9 bases between them. The CDR3 runs 11 residues. CDR3 amino acids: CSSKHQETQYF. DNA for the CDR3: TGCAGCAGTAAGCATCAAGAGACCCAGTACTTC. The whole variable domain, filled in from reference TRBV29-1 and TRBJ2-5, reads SAVISQKPSRDICQRGTSLTIQCQVDSQVTMMFWYRQQPGQSLTLIATANQGSEATYESGFVIDKFPISRPNLTFSTLTVSNMSPEDSSIYLCSSKHQETQYFGPGTRLLVL.

In this sample, this clone turned up once. The chain is built from TRBV19 and TRBJ2-3; D call uncertain. V dropped 5 bases and J dropped 1 base, with 10 bases sitting between them. The germline gives CDR1 LNHDA, CDR2 SQIVND (reference sequence). This CDR3 has 14 amino acids. This CDR3 reads CASSGLRGTDTQYF. In DNA, the CDR3 is TGTGCCAGTAGTGGTCTACGGGGCACAGATACGCAGTATTTT.

V usage is TRBV7-2 and J usage is TRBJ1-1, with D perhaps TRBD1 (5 bases). Looked up from germline, CDR1 is SGHTA and CDR2 is FQGNSA. The V gene lost 5 bases and the J gene lost 7 bases, with 11 bases spanning the gap. This CDR3 has 12 residues. The CDR3 DNA reads TGTGCCAGCAGCCCGACGGGACTTGAAGCTTTCTTT. Translated, it gives CASSPTGLEAFF.

The chain links TRBV5-6 to TRBJ2-4; D is perhaps TRBD1 (6 bases). The V gene lost 0 bases and the J gene lost 3 bases, with 13 bases spanning the gap. This CDR3 has 16 amino acids. CDR1 is SGHDT, CDR2 YYEEEE, per germline. CDR3 nucleotides: TGTGCCAGCAGCTTGGCCGACAGGTCCGGCAAAAACATTCAGTACTTC. It encodes CASSLADRSGKNIQYF.

As regards this clone: The identical CDR3 is also encoded by other nucleotide sequences in the sample. The V call is TRBV29-1, the J call TRBJ2-1, with a tentative D call TRBD1 (6 bases). This CDR3 is built from 11 residues. Looked up from germline, CDR1 is SQVTM and CDR2 is ANQGSEA. Trimming cost V 7 bases and J 4 bases, with 8 bases left between them. The DNA of the CDR3 is TGCAGCGCTGGACAGTACAATGAGCAGTTCTTC. Protein product: CSAGQYNEQFF.

The chain uses TRBV18 and TRBJ2-2, with 7 bases lining up with TRBD2. Germline loops: CDR1 KGHSH, CDR2 LQKENI. The junction had 10 bases not matched to a gene; V was cut back by 4 bases and J by 5 bases. CDR3 length: 16 residues. The DNA for the CDR3 is TGTGCCAGCTCACTACTAGCGTTCCATATTACCGGGGAGCTGTTTTTT. Protein product: CASSLLAFHITGELFF.

This clone was seen only a few times. The CDR3, as DNA: TGTGCCAGCAGTTTCGGACAGATCAACACTGAAGCTTTCTTT. This sequence encodes CASSFGQINTEAFF. The chain joins TRBV28 to TRBJ1-1, with D possibly matching TRBD1 (6 bases). Germline V lookup: CDR1 MDHEN, CDR2 SYDVKM. The CDR3 extends over 14 amino acids. V dropped 3 bases and J dropped 2 bases, with 10 bases sitting between them.

The chain links TRBV19 to TRBJ2-1, with a possible D match to TRBD1 (5 bases). CDR1 is LNHDA, CDR2 SQIVND, per germline (reference sequence). The CDR3 loop spans 12 amino acids. V was cut by 9 bases and J by 5 bases, with 11 bases left in between. The CDR3 here is CASWAGHNEQFF. For the CDR3, the DNA is TGTGCCAGCTGGGCAGGGCACAATGAGCAGTTCTTC.

The V call is TRBV2, the J call TRBJ2-7, with TRBD2 identical over 10 bases. The CDR3 consists of 15 residues. Germline CDR1 is SNHLY and CDR2 is FYNNEI. The V segment lost 4 bases and the J segment 2 bases; nucleotides outside the gene matches: 5. The CDR3 nucleotides read TGTGCCAGCAGTGCCCTGACTAGCGGGCCCTACGAGCAGTACTTC. The encoded protein is CASSALTSGPYEQYF.